This T cell receptor (beta chain) emerged from a study of cytomegalovirus exposure and HLA in healthy donors. Study-wide background: Of some 400 genotyped donors, more than 75% grouped in the Caucasian-associated ancestry cluster.

In the case of this clone: Its antigen is still unknown.

J gave up 6 bases and V 3 bases, and 10 bases lay outside the gene matches. The CDR3 length is 16 residues. Per germline, CDR1 ENHRY and CDR2 SYGVKD. Primers: 60 Vbeta forward and 13 Jbeta reverse. Measured with immunoSEQ multiplex PCR; TCRdb has only the in-frame clones, and not every one. The sample has fewer than 65,000 clones; 60% to 80% are singletons. Study conclusions and caveats: In a later analysis, HLA-C alleles had the fewest associated TCRs, DRB1 alleles the most. Based on reports, TCR beta sequences accurately predicted HLA-A and HLA-B alleles for most subjects.

The source is a middle-aged woman in good health and CMV-seropositive. The specimen was PBMCs. The rearrangement links TRBV10-3 to TRBJ2-7, with 11 bases matching TRBD2. The chain's CDR3 is CAISDGLAGGLTEQYF. The CDR3 nucleotides read TGTGCCATCAGTGACGGGCTAGCGGGGGGCCTCACCGAGCAGTACTTC.